Sequencing of this TCR beta chain was carried out in a study of T cell repertoires in aging, cancer and after chemotherapy. Regarding the study as a whole: Hematological cancer patients had lymphoid organ infiltration that may impair thymic emigration or T cell expansion.

This clonotype was observed a handful of times. Its antigen is not known. This CDR3 is 15 amino acids long. Germline V gives CDR1 SGHRS, CDR2 YFSETQ. The V segment lost 1 base and the J segment 2 bases; nucleotides outside the gene matches: 3. Multiplex touch-down PCR with TRB-A/B primers amplified rearranged V-D-J TRB sequences. A single record per CDR3 protein comes from TCRdb applying MiXCR to the multiplex PCR reads. This sample yields approximately 6,600 distinct CDR3 sequences, of which less than 30% are seen a single time; 68% belongs to the top ten. The template was genomic DNA from peripheral blood, not RNA.

The sample was blood. The receptor's source is a human donor with a blood cancer. The donor label of this sample is uncertain. This chain joins TRBV5-1 and TRBJ2-1, with 7 bases matching TRBD2. The CDR3 here is CASSLMGGAYNEQFF. The DNA of the CDR3 is TGCGCCAGCAGCTTGATGGGGGGGGCCTACAATGAGCAGTTCTTC.